This T cell receptor (beta chain) was identified during a study of T cell responses to AZD1222 COVID-19 vaccine. Study-level background: Pooling was applied to second doses at about 4 or about 12 weeks. Study results and limitations: Repertoires in all cases were sampled only once the peak T cell response had passed. Close to half of all spike-specific TCRs reportedly target regions of the variants that are unmutated.

V lost 2 bases and J lost 4, with 15 bases in between. This CDR3 is built from 15 residues. Germline CDR1 MNHNS, CDR2 SASEGT. Regarding this clone: The antigen remains unidentified.

Using immunoSEQ multiplex PCR, the repertoire was profiled, and TCRdb retains in-frame clones only, with some absent. The table records roughly 120,000 clones, around 93% of them present only once. Sequencing used peripheral blood, obtained on day 0 of AZD1222 vaccination. This chain joins TRBV6-1 and TRBJ2-7, with D possibly matching TRBD1 (6 bases). This receptor was identified in an adult in good health. The CDR3 spells CASSERLGGNYEQYF. CDR3 DNA sequence: TGTGCCAGCAGTGAAAGGTTAGGGGGAAATTACGAGCAGTACTTC.